This T cell receptor beta chain originates from a study of cytomegalovirus exposure and HLA in healthy donors (dated by TCRdb to 2015 to 2018). A note on the overall study: An earlier analysis of 550 to 700 of the donors reported about 250 Gb of sequence data and roughly 100 million unique TCR beta sequences from approximately 180 million T cells. An early release covering about 600 HLA-typed donors comprised about 300 gigabases of sequencing data and 65 million to 100 million unique TCR sequences. Of the roughly 400 genotyped donors, 75% to 85% were placed in the genetic ancestry cluster associated with self-reported Caucasian donors. The study aimed to test whether signatures of past pathogen exposure could be identified by cataloging public T cell receptors. The study used immunosequencing to profile the T cell repertoires of 670 or so subjects and linked those repertoires to cytomegalovirus serostatus. A separate validation cohort of about 110 different subjects was used in addition to the approximately 640-subject first cohort. To predict cytomegalovirus infection status, the study brought together high-throughput TCR immunosequencing, statistical association of individual TCRs with disease status, and machine learning. In a later analysis, previously published TCR beta repertoires from about 640 donors were re-analyzed and high-resolution HLA genotyping was added so that TCR occurrence patterns could be studied. Rather than using new phenotypic data, the later analysis identified candidate immune exposures from TCR beta sequences and from how often those sequences occurred across donors. An earlier analysis of 587 of the donors used high-throughput TCR beta sequencing to judge whether each TCR beta V gene segment behaved as functional or pseudogenic. Donor age, sex, ethnicity and CMV serostatus were compiled alongside the repertoire data. Genome-wide SNP genotypes for about 65% of the roughly 670 donors were used in a later genetic analysis, which treated that subset as a discovery cohort. All discovery cohort repertoires had been generated on a single sequencing platform. HLA typing covered class I and class II loci at four-digit resolution. Typing coverage differed by locus: A, B, C, DRB1 and DQB1 were typed in roughly 629-640 donors, DQA1 in about 550, DPA1 in 600 to 610, and DPB1 in approximately 450. A few DR-DQ haplotypes were treated as single units for association and clustering because of strong linkage in the cohort. Among about 390 genotyped donors of the cohort, an average of about 240,000 unique TCR beta nucleotide sequences were sequenced per donor, roughly a sixth of them non-productive. Here is what the overall study found, with its caveats: Most CMV-associated TCR beta chains appeared to be HLA-restricted in a later analysis, and the HLA associations seemed to be driven largely by CMV exposure. An earlier analysis of several hundred of the donors showed that most TCR beta V segments appeared in productive rearrangements either about 87% or about 30% of the time, which broadly matched IMGT annotations. Immune exposure information for the cohort was limited to CMV serostatus. The sequencing pipeline was judged likely to have produced a cluster of highly shared sequence variants as a technical artifact. The authors suggested that the approach could potentially be extended to other disease states and immunological phenotypes. The study listed 170 or so TCR beta chains as associated with cytomegalovirus. The earlier analysis of approximately 540 of the donors excluded around 17 rarely observed V segments, including chromosome 9 orphons, because counts were too low. A later analysis found that HLA-associated TCR beta chains were more clonally expanded and had lower generation probabilities than equally common non-associated chains. When HLA alleles, especially DR and DQ, strongly co-occurred, TCR associations were difficult to assign to individual alleles. Only TCR beta chains were sequenced in this cohort, and the absence of alpha or paired-chain data limited detectable features. Because HLA typing was missing for some donors at each locus, association tests included only the typed subset. In a later analysis, some 17,000 TCR beta sequences were associated with specific HLA alleles at a false discovery rate of 0.05. According to a later analysis, TCR association rates differed among HLA loci, with DRB1 alleles showing the most associated TCRs and HLA-C alleles showing the fewest. In vitro tests confirmed that three of the cytomegalovirus-associated TCR beta chains recognize cytomegalovirus antigens. In a later analysis, several top co-occurrence clusters were reported to appear linked to parvovirus B19, influenza, CMV and Epstein-Barr virus. V-gene and J-gene trimming of TCR beta chains was associated with a missense DCLRE1C variant in a later genetic analysis, and the association was replicated in an independent cohort. According to a later genetic analysis, donors in an Asian-associated ancestry cluster had fewer N-insertions in productive TCRs than the approximately 650-donor mean. In both the original and validation cohorts, the classifier was reported to diagnose cytomegalovirus status with high specificity and sensitivity. Some IMGT-functional V segments, including TRBV6-2 and TRBV6-3, could not be told apart with the 87-base-pair reads, so those segments were excluded. Sequencing depth was assumed to be roughly uniform across donors in the presence/absence analyses, though that assumption may not hold. A further reported finding was that TCR beta sequences accurately predicted the HLA-A and HLA-B alleles for most subjects in the first cohort. Linkage disequilibrium might explain the correlated functional status among segregating V segments, but an unknown experimental factor could not be excluded. Most TCR sequences were seen in very few donors, while some public TCRs were found in many individuals.

The germline V end is reduced by 5 bases and the J end by 4 bases; junction bases left unmatched: 7. The germline V gene encodes CDR1 LNHDA and CDR2 SQIVND (reference sequence). Spanning cysteine to phenylalanine, the CDR3 consists of 14 amino acids. The only DNA kept is the CDR3, 42 bases in frame from the first base. The cohort comprised some 700 healthy bone marrow donors. At the time of sampling, all cohort members were nominally healthy, though unrecorded immune exposures were likely present. The donor tested CMV seronegative, placing the donor among the 350 to 400 seronegative members of the cohort. A peripheral blood sample was collected from each donor, and TCR beta sequencing was performed on peripheral blood mononuclear cells. The Qiagen DNeasy Blood Extraction Kit was used to extract genomic DNA from the blood cell samples. Regarding this clone: The clone's antigen remains unknown. Base qualities are missing; no much larger clone stands one base away.

Libraries were constructed by the immunoSEQ multiplex PCR assay. The multiplex PCR relied on a mix of 60 forward primers for TCR Vbeta segments and 13 reverse primers for TCR Jbeta segments. The CDR3 region of rearranged TCR beta genes was amplified from genomic DNA by a multiplex PCR assay. The Illumina HiSeq System was used to sequence the amplified TCR beta libraries as 87-base-pair reads. The authors' analysis ran thus. A later analysis tallied about 77 million unique TCR beta chains across the 666 repertoires, and 10 million to 11 million of those chains were shared by two or more donors. Raw reads were error-corrected and collapsed into unique sequences with a nearest-neighbor algorithm that merged closely related sequences to remove PCR and sequencing errors. To assign V, D and J gene segments, CDR3 sequences were aligned to IMGT reference sequences. For a sequence to be retained, at least a six-nucleotide match to both a V gene segment and a J gene segment was required. Rearrangements were classified as productive when the CDR3 lacked stop codons and remained in frame with V and J, and all other rearrangements were classified as non-productive. Following IMGT convention, CDR3 was defined as the stretch from the second conserved V-encoded cysteine to the conserved J-encoded phenylalanine. Sequences without an unambiguous match to a single V gene segment were excluded from the earlier analysis of several hundred of the donors. In an earlier analysis of several hundred of the donors, V segments were called functional above 56.7% productive rearrangements and were called segregating when the between-donor standard deviation exceeded 5%. A statistical classification framework was built to diagnose cytomegalovirus status from the catalog of TCR beta chain sequences. In a later analysis, TCR nucleotide sequences were compared against IMGT/GENE-DB human TR gene sequences so that V and J genes could be assigned. A later analysis assigned CDR3 sequences and most-parsimonious VDJ recombination scenarios with the TCRdist pipeline. In a later analysis, each TCR beta chain was defined by its CDR3 amino acid sequence together with its V-gene family, and reads without a unique V-gene family were excluded. A later analysis removed roughly 590 highly shared, low-generation-probability nucleotide sequences to deal with suspected cross-contamination and a sequencing artifact. In a later analysis, a clonal expansion index was calculated for each public chain from normalized within-repertoire ranks of inferred template counts. In a later analysis, generation probabilities were computed using a VDJ recombination model fitted to out-of-frame rearrangements, and the results were checked against IGoR. A later analysis scored TCR-TCR, TCR-HLA and TCR-CMV co-occurrence with hypergeometric tests, applying a repertoire-size bias correction to TCR pairs. In a later analysis, false discovery rates were estimated by permuting HLA or CMV assignments 20 times. In a later analysis, co-occurring TCRs were grouped using DBSCAN, and TCRdist sequence similarity was added for clustering within HLA-allele-positive subsets. Repertoires with fewer than 30,000 or more than 120,000 public chains were left out of co-occurrence clustering, as were several repertoires with anomalous nucleotide sharing. Imported from immuneACCESS, the table was reduced by TCRdb to in-frame sequences with V and J called. These copies leave out some clones; in studies compared against another copy, an unresolved V gene accounts for under half, and the cause of the remainder is not known. The V and J calls and clone size come from that table; D and trimming were worked out from the DNA. In all, the sample holds about 120,000 clones, and about 78% of those were seen once. Of the sample, more than 3% falls within the top ten clones.

Sequencing was carried out using PBMCs. The receptor chain draws on TRBV19 and TRBJ1-1, with 7 central nucleotides matching TRBD1. The sequence was obtained from a man aged 25 to 45 in good health and CMV-seronegative. The bases read TGTGCCAGTAGTCGTGACAGGGAGGCCACTGAAGCTTTCTTT. Its amino acids are CASSRDREATEAFF. Joined to the reference TRBV19 and TRBJ1-1 proteins, this CDR3 gives the full variable domain: DGGITQSPKYLFRKEGQNVTLSCEQNLNHDAMYWYRQDPGQGLRLIYYSQIVNDFQKGDIAEGYSVSREKKESFPLTVTSAQKNPTAFYLCASSRDREATEAFFGQGTRLTVV.